What follows is one T cell receptor (beta chain) and its context. With 3 bases clipped from V and 5 bases from J, the junction kept 3 bases outside the gene matches. The CDR3 loop spans 14 amino acids. Germline V lookup: CDR1 MDHEN, CDR2 SYDVKM. Some clones are missing from TCRdb's copy, which holds only in-frame ones; the method was immunoSEQ multiplex PCR. This sample has about 230,000 clones, with 50% to 75% found just once. The data stem from a study of shared clonotypes between healthy human individuals. This sequence originates from a man aged 30 to 45 in good health. Sample: memory CD4+ T cells sorted from blood. Subset indicated: CD45RA-negative fraction. The chain has TRBV28 and TRBJ2-5; 10 positions match TRBD1. CDR3 bases: TGTGCCAGCAGTTTCGGGGGACAGGGGGAGACCCAGTACTTC. As protein: CASSFGGQGETQYF.